The clone carrying this T cell receptor beta chain was observed at least ten times. The CDR3 spans 13 residues. V trimming: 5 bases; J trimming: 5 bases; junction bases outside the gene matches: 5. The germline gives CDR1 SGHNT, CDR2 YENEEA. The data are from a study of T cells in Graves' hyperthyroidism and ophthalmopathy. It was RNA transcripts that yielded the amplified TCR beta CDR3 regions. HTBI primers drove first-round RT-PCR of the TCR CDR3. TCRdb reanalysed the multiplex PCR reads using MiXCR and keeps one entry per CDR3 protein. The data show hundreds of thousands of distinct CDR3 sequences, with about 14% seen just once and around an eighth held by the top ten.

The specimen sequenced was blood. This TCR was recovered from a woman aged 50 to 65 with Graves' ophthalmopathy. V is TRBV11-3 and J is TRBJ2-5, with TRBD1 identical over 7 bases. CDR3 nucleotides: TGTGCCAGCAGCAAAGACAGGGTGGAGACCCAGTACTTC. Translating gives CASSKDRVETQYF.